Reported below is one TCR beta chain. The target antigen is unknown. Here immunoSEQ multiplex PCR was the method, and the copy in TCRdb shows in-frame clones only, minus some. The data contain approximately 140,000 clones, about 89% of them singletons. The data were taken from a study of T cell responses to AZD1222 COVID-19 vaccine. General study findings and limits: Unmutated regions of variants are reportedly targeted by nearly half of spike-specific TCRs. The donors showed a predominance of white British ancestry and of females, with possible underestimation of clonal diversity.

V was pared by 4 bases and J by 8 bases, with 12 bases of the junction left unmatched. Germline V gene data show CDR1 as MNHEY and CDR2 as SMNVEV (reference sequence). The CDR3 is 16 residues long. Here the sequenced sample was peripheral blood, taken on day 0 of AZD1222 vaccination. The TCR comes from an adult in good health. The chain links TRBV27 to TRBJ1-2; TRBD1 matches 11 bases. The CDR3 spells CASSSILGQGAGGYTF. The DNA of the CDR3 is TGTGCCAGCAGTTCTATCCTAGGACAGGGGGCAGGGGGCTACACCTTC.